This TCR beta chain was captured by sequencing in a study of T cells after yellow fever vaccination (dated by TCRdb to about 2019). As for the study more broadly: Libraries from fractions with low cell numbers were prepared with the SMART-Seq v4 Ultra Low Input RNA kit. Blood was drawn at multiple timepoints before and after primary and secondary immunization, with bulk PBMC replicates and cell subsets isolated. To follow T-cell clones before and after primary and booster YFV17D yellow fever vaccination, bulk TCR alpha and beta repertoires were sequenced over time. Two healthy male donors, one aged 18 to 30 and one aged 30 to 40 years, made up the cohort. Broad study findings and their caveats: The secondary T-cell response was found to be weaker but faster than the primary response, with a peak reached on day 5 rather than on day 15. After the booster, most of the clones that had expanded following primary vaccination were detected again (roughly 97% of CD4 and 80% to 90% of CD8), which suggests that memory was broadly maintained. Because only two donors were included in the study, the extent to which the findings can be generalized is limited. A small share of clonotypes was detected in both CD4 and CD8 compartments, with the overlap likely arising from convergent recombination. Because abundant contaminating clonotypes from the bulk population could be contained in FACS-sorted repertoires, computational filtering was required.

Read against the paper, the sample's treatment or condition label means: live attenuated yellow fever vaccine strain. PBMCs were isolated from peripheral blood using a standard Ficoll-Paque protocol. Dynabeads CD4 and CD8 positive selection kits were used to isolate CD4 and CD8 T-cell fractions. TriZol was used to extract RNA from bulk PBMCs, from CD4 and CD8 fractions, and from dextramer-positive and dextramer-negative fractions. V is clipped by 5 bases and J by 5 bases, and the sequence between their germline boundaries is 9 bases long. The germline V gene sets CDR1 to ENHRY and CDR2 to SYGVKD. The CDR3 spans 12 residues, from the cysteine through the phenylalanine. The read is trimmed to its CDR3 DNA, 36 bases read in frame from base 1. TCR cDNA was synthesized by 5'RACE template switching, which introduced a universal primer site and unique molecular identifiers. Priming for cDNA synthesis came from both the TCR alpha and TCR beta constant segments. Library amplification used two PCR steps, and the second PCR step added sample barcodes and sequencing adapters. Sequencing of libraries was performed on Illumina HiSeq 2500 (2x100 bp) or NovaSeq (2x150 bp). On the authors' methods: MIGEC handled demultiplexing of reads and collapsing into UMI consensus sequences, while MiXCR performed V(D)J alignment. Clonotypes responding to the vaccine were identified with edgeR on replicate PBMC samples, with the criteria of FDR below 0.01 and a log2 fold change above 5 up to day 15. Each bulk clonotype received a CD4 or CD8 identity based on whether the sequenced CD4 or CD8 repertoire contained that clonotype at higher abundance. In TCRdb, the public reads were trimmed at Q25 with fastp and aligned with MiXCR, with productive beta chains retained. Rows with one shared CDR3 protein collapse into an entry with the most common genes and DNA. The V and J calls reflect TCRdb's pipeline rather than the authors' work. The sample has a few hundred thousand distinct CDR3 sequences on record, 6.5% to 7.5% of them singletons. The top ten constitute more than 1% of the sample.

There are a few counts of this clonotype. No antigen is known for it. Base quality data are lacking; no much larger clone is found one base away. Sequenced material: CD4+ T cells sorted from PBMCs, taken on the day of the yellow fever booster vaccination. This receptor chain uses TRBV10-3 and TRBJ2-5, and possibly TRBD1, on 5 matching bases. The source is a man under 40 who received the YFV17D yellow fever vaccine. The DNA sequence is given as TGTGCCATCAGTAACCCAGGGGAGACCCAGTACTTC. The translation is CAISNPGETQYF.